These 27 T cell receptor beta chains were all obtained from the same sample, sequenced in a study of CD8 T cells in ankylosing spondylitis. TCRdb fed the 5' RACE reads into MiXCR, producing one record per CDR3 protein. The sample lists fewer than 400,000 distinct CDR3 sequences, roughly 15% occurring once. Sequencing was done on a sample of blood, either unsorted or a sorted T cell fraction (not recorded which). These receptors originate from a male donor with ankylosing spondylitis or in good health (not recorded which).

In this sample, this clonotype turned up many times. The J gene is TRBJ2-2, the V gene TRBV20-1; D is ambiguous. CDR1 is DFQATT, CDR2 SNEGSKA, per germline (reference sequence). The V end was cut by 3 bases, the J end by 3 bases, with 5 bases between. This CDR3 has 12 amino acids. The CDR3 sequence: CSASVYTGELFF. CDR3 bases: TGCAGTGCTAGTGTGTACACCGGGGAGCTGTTTTTT.

This clonotype was seen a handful of times. The rearrangement links TRBV12-3 or TRBV12-4 to TRBJ2-1; TRBD1 might be the D (6 bases). V was trimmed by 8 bases and J by 2 bases, leaving 13 bases between them. The CDR3 consists of 14 residues. The CDR3 nucleotides are TGTGCCAGCGCTCCAGGGGCGACCTACAATGAGCAGTTCTTC. It codes for CASAPGATYNEQFF.

This chain connects TRBV3-1 to TRBJ1-1; TRBD1 might be the D (5 bases). V lost 0 bases to trimming and J lost 1 base, with 9 bases between them. The germline V gene has CDR1 LGHDT and CDR2 YNNKEL (reference sequence). The CDR3 totals 15 residues. This chain's CDR3 is CASSQESQGNTEAFF. DNA for the CDR3: TGTGCCAGCAGCCAAGAATCCCAGGGGAACACTGAAGCTTTCTTT.

This clonotype has just a few counts. The chain uses TRBV6-1 and TRBJ1-1; no reliable D call. The CDR3 is 14 residues long. Germline V gene data show CDR1 as MNHNS and CDR2 as SASEGT. V lost 3 bases, J lost 0 bases, and 8 bases lay in between. The CDR3 bases are TGTGCCAGCAGTGACCGCAGCGTGAACACTGAAGCTTTCTTT. Its protein product is CASSDRSVNTEAFF.

The chain carries TRBV29-1 and TRBJ2-2, with D hard to call. Trimming removed 2 bases from V and 6 bases from J, with 10 bases in between. CDR1 is SQVTM, CDR2 ANQGSEA, per germline. This CDR3 comprises 13 residues. The CDR3 reads CSVEKAESGELFF. The CDR3 DNA sequence: TGCAGCGTTGAAAAGGCCGAGTCCGGGGAGCTGTTTTTT.

Details on this clonotype: Mismatch with germline at one junction end may stem from a read error. This chain connects TRBV5-6 to TRBJ2-3, with 8 bases identical to TRBD2. Per the germline V gene, CDR1 is SGHDT and CDR2 is YYEEEE. This CDR3 is built from 16 residues. The CDR3 DNA reads TGTGTCAGCAGCTTCGGAGAGGGACTAGGCAAAGATACGCAGTATTTT. Encoded protein: CVSSFGEGLGKDTQYF.

This clonotype occurred a few times. This chain connects TRBV12-3 or TRBV12-4 to TRBJ2-7; 13 positions agree with TRBD2. V gave up 5 bases and J gave up 4 bases; unmatched junction bases: 17. This CDR3 has 19 residues. The CDR3 reads CASSPPSGTSGVLQYEQYF. The DNA of the CDR3 is TGTGCCAGCAGTCCTCCAAGTGGGACTAGCGGGGTTTTACAGTACGAGCAGTACTTC.

This clonotype was picked up a small number of times. The CDR3 is CASSSGQGALYEQYF. The DNA for the CDR3 is TGCGCCAGCAGCTCCGGACAGGGGGCCCTCTACGAGCAGTACTTC. The chain joins TRBV5-1 to TRBJ2-7, with 11 nucleotides matching TRBD1. The CDR3 runs to 15 residues. From germline, CDR1 is SGHRS and CDR2 YFSETQ. The trim removed 3 bases at V and 3 bases at J, leaving 5 bases unmatched.

This clonotype appeared a few times. This chain links TRBV27 with TRBJ1-6; tentative D call: TRBD1 (5 bases). This CDR3 is built from 18 residues. The V gene lost 5 bases and the J gene lost 1 base, with 18 bases spanning the gap. Germline V gene data show CDR1 as MNHEY and CDR2 as SMNVEV (reference sequence). The CDR3 DNA reads TGTGCCAGCAGTACGCCGGGGCCGGGCGGGTCCTATAATTCACCCCTCCACTTT. It specifies CASSTPGPGGSYNSPLHF.

This clonotype was found many times. J is TRBJ2-1 and V is TRBV11-2; perhaps TRBD1 as D (5 bases). Germline-derived CDR1 and CDR2 are SGHAT and FQNNGV. This CDR3 spans 15 amino acids. V was cut by 4 bases and J by 4 bases, with 14 bases left in between. As DNA, the CDR3 is TGTGCCAGCAGCTCATTAAGGGGTAGATACAATGAGCAGTTCTTC. Translated: CASSSLRGRYNEQFF.

This clonotype was observed a handful of times. The chain joins TRBV12-3 or TRBV12-4 to TRBJ1-6; TRBD1 matches at 9 bases. The ends lost 5 bases at V and 7 bases at J; junction bases unmatched: 6. The CDR3 is 15 amino acids. CDR3 sequence (DNA): TGTGCCAGCAGTCAGGGACAGGGAGGAAATTCACCCCTCCACTTT. It encodes CASSQGQGGNSPLHF.

The chain couples TRBV5-1 to TRBJ2-6; perhaps TRBD2 as D (6 bases). V lost 4 bases, J lost 1 base, and 12 bases lay in between. This CDR3 has 16 residues. In germline, CDR1 is SGHRS, CDR2 YFSETQ. In DNA, the CDR3 is TGCGCCAGCAGCCAACCGGGAGTTTCTGGGGCCAACGTCCTGACTTTC. Amino acid sequence: CASSQPGVSGANVLTF. Complete variable domain (other parts from reference TRBV5-1 and TRBJ2-6): KAGVTQTPRYLIKTRGQQVTLSCSPISGHRSVSWYQQTPGQGLQFLFEYFSETQRNKGNFPGRFSGRQFSNSRSEMNVSTLELGDSALYLCASSQPGVSGANVLTFGAGSRLTVL.

This clonotype was seen many times. The genes are TRBV12-3 or TRBV12-4 and TRBJ1-1, with TRBD1 matching over 9 bases. Trimming removed 5 bases from V and 0 bases from J; junction bases left unmatched: 7. The CDR3 contains 16 residues. The CDR3 is CASSLGQGTMNTEAFF. The CDR3 nucleotides are TGTGCCAGCAGTCTAGGACAGGGGACCATGAACACTGAAGCTTTCTTT.

The rearrangement links TRBV27 to TRBJ2-1; TRBD2 matches 7 bases. In germline, CDR1 is MNHEY, CDR2 SMNVEV (reference sequence). This CDR3 contains 14 residues. Trimming cost V 6 bases and J 0 bases; bases outside gene matches: 2. DNA of the CDR3: TGTGCCAGCAGACCGGGGGGCTCCTACAATGAGCAGTTCTTC. It encodes CASRPGGSYNEQFF.

This clonotype was recorded a few times. The chain links TRBV20-1 to TRBJ2-3; either TRBD1 or TRBD2 may fit D (7 bases each). From germline, CDR1 is DFQATT and CDR2 SNEGSKA (reference sequence). This CDR3 has 18 residues. The V end was cut by 6 bases, the J end by 5 bases, with 30 bases between. CDR3 bases: TGCAGTGCCACTACCCATCAGGGGGGGCCCCTCGACGGAGATACGCAGTATTTT. The encoded protein is CSATTHQGGPLDGDTQYF.

This clonotype was observed a few times. This chain connects TRBV2 to TRBJ2-3; 7 nucleotides line up with TRBD2. V shed 5 bases, J shed 2 bases, and the junction held 7 bases outside the gene matches. The CDR3 covers 15 residues. CDR1 and CDR2 from the germline V gene are SNHLY and FYNNEI. CDR3 residues: CASSPSGVNTDTQYF. In DNA, the CDR3 is TGTGCCAGCAGTCCCAGCGGGGTAAACACAGATACGCAGTATTTT.

The chain carries TRBV3-1 and TRBJ2-6; D not certain. Trimming took 0 bases from V and 2 from J, leaving 5 bases between them. Germline assignment: CDR1 LGHDT and CDR2 YNNKEL (reference sequence). The CDR3 length is 15 residues. CDR3 DNA sequence: TGTGCCAGCAGCCAAGATCCCCCTGGGGCCAACGTCCTGACTTTC. This encodes CASSQDPPGANVLTF.

The gene calls are TRBV12-5 and TRBJ2-2, with unresolved D. Trimming took off 6 bases at V and 3 bases at J, with 11 bases between the two ends. Germline V gene lookup returns CDR1 LGHNT and CDR2 FRNRAP. The CDR3 has 14 residues. The CDR3 DNA follows: TGTGCTAGTGGATCCATCTCCTACACCGGGGAGCTGTTTTTT. It encodes CASGSISYTGELFF.

This clonotype was detected only a few times. The chain employs TRBV7-2 and TRBJ1-5; weak D call: TRBD1 (5 bases). V shed 10 bases and J shed 7 bases, with 17 bases lying between them. The length of the CDR3 is 13 residues. In germline, CDR1 is SGHTA, CDR2 FQGNSA. The CDR3 region is CATGTEARQPQHF. The CDR3 DNA sequence: TGTGCCACCGGGACGGAGGCACGGCAGCCCCAGCATTTT.

The rearrangement links TRBV30 to TRBJ1-1, with D uncertain. V shed 5 bases and J shed 1 base, with 5 bases lying between them. The CDR3 extends over 11 amino acids. Germline-derived CDR1 and CDR2 are GTSNPN and SVGIG (reference sequence). CDR3 DNA sequence: TGTGCCTGGGGGAAGAACACTGAAGCTTTCTTT. It translates to CAWGKNTEAFF.

This clonotype was seen at least ten times. V is TRBV12-3 or TRBV12-4 and J is TRBJ1-3, with 7 bases that match TRBD1. V lost 6 bases to trimming and J lost 0 bases; unmatched junction nucleotides: 8. The CDR3 extends over 16 amino acids. Written as DNA, the CDR3 is TGTGCCAGCAGCCCGCCGGGACAGAGCTCTGGAAACACCATATATTTT. It specifies CASSPPGQSSGNTIYF.

The chain has TRBV6-1 and TRBJ2-7; D may be TRBD1 (6 bases). The CDR3 runs to 15 residues. V was shortened by 7 bases and J by 4 bases, with 20 bases between the two germline ends. Germline V gene data show CDR1 as MNHNS and CDR2 as SASEGT. The CDR3 region has the DNA TGTGCCAGCACCTCCGCCGGCACAGGGCCGTACGAGCAGTACTTC. This codes for CASTSAGTGPYEQYF.

This clonotype was counted a few times. The rearrangement links TRBV12-3 or TRBV12-4 to TRBJ1-1; 11 bases line up with TRBD1. V gave up 3 bases and J gave up 3 bases; unmatched junction bases: 6. The CDR3 is made up of 16 amino acids. The CDR3 coding sequence is TGTGCCAGCAGTTTCGCCGGGACAGGGGGTCACACTGAAGCTTTCTTT. Residues: CASSFAGTGGHTEAFF.

This clonotype was recorded a few times. The chain has TRBV25-1 and TRBJ2-1, with D perhaps matching TRBD1 or TRBD2 (6 bases each). The V and J ends lost 1 base and 9 bases respectively, with 19 bases between them. Germline V gene lookup returns CDR1 MGHDK and CDR2 SYGVNS. The length of the CDR3 is 16 residues. The CDR3 nucleotides read TGTGCCAGCAGTGAATCCGGGCAGGGGAAGGGGGGTGAGCAGTTCTTC. This translates into CASSESGQGKGGEQFF.

Only a few counts were recorded for this clonotype. The chain recombines TRBV20-1 with TRBJ2-7; no clear D. V was shortened by 7 bases and J by 2 bases, with 12 bases between the two germline ends. This CDR3 is 12 amino acids long. Germline assignment: CDR1 DFQATT and CDR2 SNEGSKA (reference sequence). CDR3 protein: CSVLRQPYEQYF. The DNA for the CDR3 is TGCAGTGTCTTAAGGCAGCCCTACGAGCAGTACTTC.

The rearrangement links TRBV2 to TRBJ2-3, with D maybe TRBD2 (5 bases). Trimming left V 5 bases short and J 4 bases short, with 7 bases between. Germline lookup yields CDR1 SNHLY and CDR2 FYNNEI. The CDR3 length is 12 residues. The CDR3 reads CASSKDSDTQYF. The DNA for the CDR3 is TGTGCCAGCAGTAAGGACTCAGATACGCAGTATTTT. The full variable domain, rest sourced from reference TRBV2 and TRBJ2-3, is EPEVTQTPSHQVTQMGQEVILRCVPISNHLYFYWYRQILGQKVEFLVSFYNNEISEKSEIFDDQFSVERPDGSNFTLKIRSTKLEDSAMYFCASSKDSDTQYFGPGTRLTVL.

This clonotype showed up just a few times. The chain is built from TRBV12-3 or TRBV12-4 and TRBJ1-6; D may be TRBD1 (5 bases). V lost 6 bases and J 4 bases, leaving 13 bases between the germline ends. This CDR3 contains 15 residues. CDR3 DNA: TGTGCCAGCAGCCCCGGGGGGGGTTATAATTCACCCCTCCACTTT. This gives the protein CASSPGGGYNSPLHF.